Listed here is a single TCR beta chain. Assay: immunoSEQ multiplex PCR; the TCRdb copy retains only in-frame clones and omits some. This table has more than 50,000 clones, about 82% appearing once. This sample stems from a study of blood T cell repertoires in COVID-19. CDR3 length: 14 amino acids. CDR1 and CDR2 (germline): SGHAT, FQDESV (reference sequence). Trimming removed 6 bases at V and 3 bases at J, with 15 bases between. The V and J genes are TRBV11-1 and TRBJ2-7; D not certain. The receptor comes from a human donor in a cohort sampled during active COVID-19. The material sequenced was peripheral blood. Here the CDR3 DNA reads TGTGCCAGCAGTCCGCCGTCGGTAAACTACGAGCAGTACTTC. Its protein product is CASSPPSVNYEQYF.